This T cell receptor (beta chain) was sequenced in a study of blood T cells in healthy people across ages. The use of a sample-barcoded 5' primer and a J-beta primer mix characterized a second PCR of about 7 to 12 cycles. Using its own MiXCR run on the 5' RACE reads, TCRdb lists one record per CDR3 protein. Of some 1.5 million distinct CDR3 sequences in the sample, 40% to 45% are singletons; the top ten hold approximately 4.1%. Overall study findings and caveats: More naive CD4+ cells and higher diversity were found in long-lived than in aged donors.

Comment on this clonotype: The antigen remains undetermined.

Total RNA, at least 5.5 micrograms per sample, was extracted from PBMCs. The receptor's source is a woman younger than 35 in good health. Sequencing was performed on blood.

Here the CDR3 reads CASSSRVPSSYNSPLHF. The CDR3 nucleotides are TGTGCCAGCAGCTCGCGCGTCCCGAGCTCCTATAATTCACCCCTCCACTTT. J is TRBJ1-6 and V is TRBV7-2, with D hard to call. Trimming stripped 4 bases from V and 0 bases from J, with 13 bases between. Germline-derived CDR1 and CDR2 are SGHTA and FQGNSA. This CDR3 contains 17 residues.